Detailed here is one T cell receptor beta chain. This sample was taken from a study of blood T cells in healthy people across ages. A second PCR, run for roughly 7 to 12 cycles, used a sample-barcoded 5' primer plus a J-beta primer mix. Per-sample output comprised a minimum of 2.5 million paired-end reads containing CDR3. From the 5' RACE reads, TCRdb called clonotypes with MiXCR, one entry per CDR3 protein. Here the sample spans approximately 2,000,000 distinct CDR3 sequences, about 39% being singletons. This CDR3 region has 15 residues. V was clipped by 4 bases and J by 4 bases, with 14 bases between them. Germline V lookup: CDR1 SQVTM, CDR2 ANQGSEA.

The genes are TRBV29-1 and TRBJ2-6, with D perhaps TRBD2 (5 bases). The specimen was blood. The source is a human donor in good health. The CDR3 loop is CSVVEGPRGANVLTF. The CDR3 nucleotides are TGCAGCGTTGTTGAGGGCCCGCGGGGGGCCAACGTCCTGACTTTC.